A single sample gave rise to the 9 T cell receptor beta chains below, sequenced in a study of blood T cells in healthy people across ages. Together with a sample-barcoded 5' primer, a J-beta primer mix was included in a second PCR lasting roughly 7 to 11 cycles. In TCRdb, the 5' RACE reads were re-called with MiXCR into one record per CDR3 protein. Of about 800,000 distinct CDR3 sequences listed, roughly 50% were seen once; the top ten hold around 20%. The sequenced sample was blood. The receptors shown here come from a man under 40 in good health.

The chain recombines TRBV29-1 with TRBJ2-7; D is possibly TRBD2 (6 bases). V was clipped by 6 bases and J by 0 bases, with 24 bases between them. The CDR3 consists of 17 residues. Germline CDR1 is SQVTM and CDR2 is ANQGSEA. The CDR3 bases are TGCAGCGTCGAGACTAGGAGTGGCCTCACCGTCTCCTACGAGCAGTACTTC. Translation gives CSVETRSGLTVSYEQYF.

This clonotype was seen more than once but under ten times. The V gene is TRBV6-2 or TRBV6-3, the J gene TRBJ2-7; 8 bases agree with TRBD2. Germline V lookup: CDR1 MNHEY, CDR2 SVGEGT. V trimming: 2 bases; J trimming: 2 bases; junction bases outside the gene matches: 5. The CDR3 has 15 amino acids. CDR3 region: CASSYGREVTYEQYF. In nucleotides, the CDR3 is TGTGCCAGCAGTTACGGGCGGGAGGTTACCTACGAGCAGTACTTC.

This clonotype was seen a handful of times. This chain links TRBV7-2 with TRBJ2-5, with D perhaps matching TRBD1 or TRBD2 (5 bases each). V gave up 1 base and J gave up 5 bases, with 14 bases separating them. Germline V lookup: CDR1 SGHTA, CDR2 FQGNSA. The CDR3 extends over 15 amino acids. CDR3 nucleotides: TGTGCCAGCAGCTTAGAGCGGCCCCCAGGGGAGACCCAGTACTTC. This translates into CASSLERPPGETQYF.

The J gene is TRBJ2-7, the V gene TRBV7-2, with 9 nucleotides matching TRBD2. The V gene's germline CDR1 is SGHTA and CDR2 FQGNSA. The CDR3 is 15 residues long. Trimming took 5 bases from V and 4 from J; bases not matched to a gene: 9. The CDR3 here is CASSPLAGDLYEQYF. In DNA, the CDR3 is TGTGCCAGCAGCCCCTTAGCGGGGGACCTTTACGAGCAGTACTTC.

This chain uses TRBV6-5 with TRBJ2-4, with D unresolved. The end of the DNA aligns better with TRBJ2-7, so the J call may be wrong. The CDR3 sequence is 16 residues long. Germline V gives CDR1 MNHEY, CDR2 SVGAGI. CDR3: CASRLTGFSLSYEQYF. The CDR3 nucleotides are TGTGCCAGCAGACTAACCGGGTTCAGCCTTTCCTACGAGCAGTACTTC.

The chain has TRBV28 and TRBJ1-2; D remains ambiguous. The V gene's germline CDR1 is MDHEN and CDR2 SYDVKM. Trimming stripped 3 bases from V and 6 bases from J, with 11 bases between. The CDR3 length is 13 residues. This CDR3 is CASSFVQLHGYTF. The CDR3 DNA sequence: TGTGCCAGCAGTTTTGTGCAGTTGCATGGCTACACCTTC.

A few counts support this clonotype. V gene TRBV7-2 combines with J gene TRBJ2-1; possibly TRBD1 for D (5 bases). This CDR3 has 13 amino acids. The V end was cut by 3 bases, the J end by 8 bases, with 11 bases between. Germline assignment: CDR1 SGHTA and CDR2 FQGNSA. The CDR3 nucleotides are TGTGCCAGCAGCTTGAGAACAGGTGATGAGCAGTTCTTC. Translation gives CASSLRTGDEQFF.

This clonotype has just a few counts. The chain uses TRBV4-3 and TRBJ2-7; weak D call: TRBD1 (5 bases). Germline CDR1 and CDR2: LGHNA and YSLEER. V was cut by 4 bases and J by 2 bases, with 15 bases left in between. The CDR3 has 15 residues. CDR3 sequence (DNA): TGCGCCAGCAGCCCCCAAAATGGGGCCACCTACGAGCAGTACTTC. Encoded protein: CASSPQNGATYEQYF.

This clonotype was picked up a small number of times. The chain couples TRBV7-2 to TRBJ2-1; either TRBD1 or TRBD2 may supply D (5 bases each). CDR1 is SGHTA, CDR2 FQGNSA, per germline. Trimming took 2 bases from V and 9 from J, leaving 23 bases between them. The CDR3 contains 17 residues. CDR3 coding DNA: TGTGCCAGCAGCTTAAGGTCGGGGAGAGGGACCTGGTTTGAGCAGTTCTTC. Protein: CASSLRSGRGTWFEQFF.